Sequencing of this T cell receptor (beta chain) was carried out in a study of CD8+CD57+ T cells in acquired aplastic anemia. Study summary: Across the sorted CD4+ and CD8+ cells, DNA amounts averaged roughly 3 ug. General observations from the study: Patients and controls had in common twenty-nine CD8+ CDR3 sequences.

Selection for sequencing was limited to patients who had shown CD8+CD57+ cell expansion by flow cytometry. Blood was sampled before the patients had received any therapy. Template material for TCR beta VDJ and CDR3 profiling consisted of genomic DNA. TCRdb used MiXCR to reprocess the reads, holding one entry per CDR3 protein. The sample lists about 160,000 distinct CDR3 sequences, about two thirds occurring once. CDR1 and CDR2 from the germline V gene are SNHLY and FYNNEI. This CDR3 contains 16 residues. Trimming stripped 4 bases from V and 0 bases from J, with 13 bases between. As for this clonotype: The antigen is unknown.

The chain recombines TRBV2 with TRBJ2-1; no definite D call. The sequence was obtained from a human donor with aplastic anemia. The sequenced sample consisted of sorted CD4+, CD8+, or CD8+CD57+ T cells (not recorded which) from PBMCs. Here the CDR3 DNA reads TGTGCCAGCAGTGCCCAGTTCCCGAGCTCCTACAATGAGCAGTTCTTC. Amino acids: CASSAQFPSSYNEQFF.